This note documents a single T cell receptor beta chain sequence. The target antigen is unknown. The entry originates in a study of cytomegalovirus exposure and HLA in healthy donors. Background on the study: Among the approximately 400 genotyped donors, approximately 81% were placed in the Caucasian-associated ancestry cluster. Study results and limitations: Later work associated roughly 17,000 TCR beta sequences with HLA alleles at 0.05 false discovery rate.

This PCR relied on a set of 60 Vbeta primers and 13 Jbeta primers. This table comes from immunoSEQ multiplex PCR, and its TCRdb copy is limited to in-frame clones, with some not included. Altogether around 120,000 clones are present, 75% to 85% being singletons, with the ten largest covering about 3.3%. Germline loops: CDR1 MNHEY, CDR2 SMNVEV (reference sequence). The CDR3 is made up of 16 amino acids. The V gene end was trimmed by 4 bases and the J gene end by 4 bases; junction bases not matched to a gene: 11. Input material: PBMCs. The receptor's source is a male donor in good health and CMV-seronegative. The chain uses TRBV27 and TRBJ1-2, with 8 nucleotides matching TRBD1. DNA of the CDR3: TGTGCCAGCAGTTGGGGACAGGCCAGCAAAATCTATGGCTACACCTTC. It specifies CASSWGQASKIYGYTF.